The sequence of this TCR beta chain was determined in a study of blood T cell repertoires in COVID-19. Study background: The origin of the acute and convalescent COVID-19 samples was the United States, Italy and Spain.

The CDR3 extends over 17 amino acids. CDR1 is SGHTA, CDR2 FQGNSA, per germline. Trimming removed 1 base from V and 4 bases from J; junction bases left unmatched: 9. Assay used: immunoSEQ multiplex PCR; TCRdb lists only in-frame clones, some missing. The sample carries 250,000 to 400,000 clones, roughly 90% recorded once. The source material was peripheral blood. The chain carries TRBV7-2 and TRBJ2-2, with 7 bases matching TRBD2. This receptor was identified in a woman aged 25 to 39 with COVID-19, enrolled during active disease. CDR3: CASSLVGAGWGTGELFF. For the CDR3, the DNA is TGTGCCAGCAGCTTAGTCGGAGCGGGATGGGGCACCGGGGAGCTGTTTTTT.